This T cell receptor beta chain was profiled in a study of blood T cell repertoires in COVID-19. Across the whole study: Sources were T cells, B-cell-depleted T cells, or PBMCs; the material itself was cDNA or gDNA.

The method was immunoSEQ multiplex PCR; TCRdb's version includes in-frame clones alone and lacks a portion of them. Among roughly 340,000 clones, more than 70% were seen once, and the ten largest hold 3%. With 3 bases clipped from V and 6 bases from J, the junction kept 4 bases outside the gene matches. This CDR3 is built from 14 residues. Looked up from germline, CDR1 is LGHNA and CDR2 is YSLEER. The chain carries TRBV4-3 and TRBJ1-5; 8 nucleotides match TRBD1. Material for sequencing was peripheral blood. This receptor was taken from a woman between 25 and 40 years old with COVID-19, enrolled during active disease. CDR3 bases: TGCGCCAGCAGCCAGACAGGGGACGGTCAGCCCCAGCATTTT. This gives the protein CASSQTGDGQPQHF.